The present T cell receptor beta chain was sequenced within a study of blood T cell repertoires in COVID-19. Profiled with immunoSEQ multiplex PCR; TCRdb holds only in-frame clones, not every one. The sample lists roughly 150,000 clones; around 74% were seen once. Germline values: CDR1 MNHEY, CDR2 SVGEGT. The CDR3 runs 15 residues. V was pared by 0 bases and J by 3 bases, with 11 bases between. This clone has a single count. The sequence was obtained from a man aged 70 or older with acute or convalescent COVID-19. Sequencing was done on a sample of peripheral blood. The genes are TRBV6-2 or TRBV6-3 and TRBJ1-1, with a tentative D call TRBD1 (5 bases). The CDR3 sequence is CASSYSEQGDTEAFF. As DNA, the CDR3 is TGTGCCAGCAGTTACTCGGAGCAGGGTGACACTGAAGCTTTCTTT.